This record covers a single T cell receptor beta chain. PCR employed 60 Vbeta and 13 Jbeta primers. The protocol was immunoSEQ multiplex PCR, while the TCRdb copy is restricted to in-frame clones and leaves out a portion. Of more than 65,000 clones in the sample, over 70% were seen once. This entry is derived from a study of cytomegalovirus exposure and HLA in healthy donors. Study in general: Earlier sequencing of about 179 million T cells yielded approximately 100 million unique TCR beta sequences.

CDR1 SNHLY and CDR2 FYNNEI come from the germline V gene. The CDR3 sequence is 16 residues long. The V segment lost 3 bases and the J segment 8 bases; nucleotides outside the gene matches: 12. V gene TRBV2 combines with J gene TRBJ1-2; 10 positions agree with TRBD1. The receptor was derived from a woman between 35 and 50 years old in good health and CMV-seropositive. Sequencing used PBMCs. In nucleotides, the CDR3 is TGTGCCAGCAGTGAGCCCTCCGGGACAGGGGTACGAGGCTACACCTTC. Its translation: CASSEPSGTGVRGYTF.